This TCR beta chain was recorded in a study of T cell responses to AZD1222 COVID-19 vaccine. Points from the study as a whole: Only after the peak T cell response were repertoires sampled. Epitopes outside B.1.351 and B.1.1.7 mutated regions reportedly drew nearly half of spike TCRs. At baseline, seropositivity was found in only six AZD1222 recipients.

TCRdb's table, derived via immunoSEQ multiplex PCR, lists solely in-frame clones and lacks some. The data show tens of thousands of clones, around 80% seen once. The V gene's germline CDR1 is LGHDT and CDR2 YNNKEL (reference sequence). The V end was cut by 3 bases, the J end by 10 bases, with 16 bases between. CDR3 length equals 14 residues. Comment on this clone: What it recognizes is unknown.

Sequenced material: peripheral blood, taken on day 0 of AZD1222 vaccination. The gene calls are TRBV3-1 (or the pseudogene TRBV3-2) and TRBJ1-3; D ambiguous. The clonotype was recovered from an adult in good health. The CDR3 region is CASSHTGQGGTIYF. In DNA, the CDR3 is TGTGCCAGCAGCCATACCGGGCAAGGTGGTACCATATATTTT.